Listed below are T cell receptor beta chains from one sample, sequenced in a study of neurological immune-mediated disorders. MiXCR was run by TCRdb on the 5' RACE reads, yielding one entry per CDR3 protein. Seen here are around 100,000 distinct CDR3 sequences, about 10% observed once, and the top ten hold 3.1%. Sequencing was performed on PBMCs. These receptor sequences come from a female donor with HTLV-1-associated myelopathy (HAM/TSP). The CDR3 runs from the conserved cysteine through the conserved F or W. The D gene is left open where the match is weak. Some rows mark clone size as missing; the rest say once, few, many or name a class of expanded clone.

D gene,V gene,clone size,J gene,CDR3 DNA,CDR3 protein
NA,TRBV6-6,many,TRBJ1-1,TGTGCCAGCAGTAACTACAGAGTGTCTGAAGCTTTCTTT,CASSNYRVSEAFF
TRBD2,TRBV7-2,few,TRBJ2-1,TGTGCCAGCAGCTTGGGAGGGCCGAGCTCCTACAATGAGCAGTTCTTC,CASSLGGPSSYNEQFF
NA,TRBV28,many,TRBJ1-1,TGTGCCAGCAGTTTGGGGCCCGGACAGTCGAACACTGAAGCTTTCTTT,CASSLGPGQSNTEAFF
NA,TRBV6-5,NA,TRBJ1-6,TGTGCCAGCAGTTACTCCCAACAAACAAATTCACCCCTCCACTTT,CASSYSQQTNSPLHF
TRBD1,TRBV7-9,many,TRBJ1-2,TGTGCCATAAAGGGGGACAGAGAAGATGGCTACACCTTC,CAIKGDREDGYTF
NA,TRBV7-3,many,TRBJ2-2,TGTGCCAGCAGCTTATTGGGGGGCTACACCGGGGAGCTGTTTTTT,CASSLLGGYTGELFF
NA,TRBV20-1,many,TRBJ1-1,TGCAGTGCTAGATACCTCAGACAGCAAGAAGCTTTCTTT,CSARYLRQQEAFF
NA,TRBV29-1,many,TRBJ2-4,TGCAGCGTTGAAGTCATGACAGGCCTAGCCAAAAACATTCAGTACTTC,CSVEVMTGLAKNIQYF
NA,TRBV5-1,few,TRBJ2-7,TGCGCCAGCAGCGCGGCGGGGGGACAGGGATACGAGCAGTACTTC,CASSAAGGQGYEQYF
NA,TRBV20-1,many,TRBJ1-3,TGCAGTGCTAGAGATGCCAGCTCCTCTGGAAACACCATATATTTT,CSARDASSSGNTIYF
TRBD1,TRBV6-2/TRBV6-3,NA,TRBJ2-6,TGTGCCAGCAGCCCGGACAGGTCGCCTGGGGCCAACGTCCTGACTTTC,CASSPDRSPGANVLTF
TRBD2,TRBV5-1,many,TRBJ2-1,TGCGCCAGCAGCACAACCCCGGGACTAGCGGGGGGGGAGCAGTTCTTC,CASSTTPGLAGGEQFF
NA,TRBV5-1,many,TRBJ1-1,TGCGCCAGCAGCCGAGGGTTTTTTGACACTGAAGCTTTCTTT,CASSRGFFDTEAFF
NA,TRBV5-1,many,TRBJ2-7,TGCGCCAGCAGCGGAGGACAGAACTCCTACGAGCAGTACTTC,CASSGGQNSYEQYF
TRBD1,TRBV6-5,NA,TRBJ2-6,TGTGCCAGCAGTTACAAGGGTCAGGGGGCTGGGGCCAACGTCCTGACTTTC,CASSYKGQGAGANVLTF
TRBD2,TRBV20-1,many,TRBJ2-3,TGCAGTGCTAGAGATCCTACTAGCGGGGGGGCGCGAAGCACAGATACGCAGTATTTT,CSARDPTSGGARSTDTQYF
TRBD2,TRBV20-1,many,TRBJ2-3,TGCAGTGCTAGACCGGGGGGTTTCACAGATACGCAGTATTTT,CSARPGGFTDTQYF
TRBD1,TRBV20-1,many,TRBJ2-7,TGCAGTGCTAGTCCCAGGGGGATTTATTACGAGCAGTACTTC,CSASPRGIYYEQYF
NA,TRBV7-9,few,TRBJ1-1,TGTGCCAGCAGCTTAGGAACGGCTTTCTTT,CASSLGTAFF
NA,TRBV20-1,many,TRBJ2-7,TGCAGTGCCCCCGGCCCTGGCTACGAGCAGTACTTC,CSAPGPGYEQYF
TRBD2,TRBV7-2,many,TRBJ2-7,TGTGCCAGCAGCCGCCTGGGGGGAGCGGGGGCCTCGGTGAACCCTTACTTC,CASSRLGGAGASVNPYF
TRBD2,TRBV6-2/TRBV6-3,many,TRBJ2-3,TGTGCCAGCAGTTACTCGTCGGGGGGAACAGATACGCAGTATTTT,CASSYSSGGTDTQYF
NA,TRBV5-1,many,TRBJ2-1,TGCGCCAGCAGCTTGGGCCATCGGGCCGGACAGTTCTTC,CASSLGHRAGQFF
TRBD2,TRBV6-5,many,TRBJ2-3,TGTGCCAGCAGTTACTCGTCTCTAGCGGGGGCAGATACGCAGTATTTT,CASSYSSLAGADTQYF
NA,TRBV10-3,many,TRBJ2-2,TGTGCCATCAGTCCCACAGTCACCGGGGAGCTGTTTTTT,CAISPTVTGELFF
NA,TRBV7-9,many,TRBJ2-6,TGTGCCAGCAGCTTAGTTCCGTCCCTCGGGGCCAACGTCCTGACTTTC,CASSLVPSLGANVLTF
NA,TRBV10-2,medium-sized,TRBJ1-5,TGCGCCAGCAGTATCCATAGCAATCAGCCCCAGCATTTT,CASSIHSNQPQHF
NA,TRBV5-1,many,TRBJ2-5,TGCGCCAGCAGCCCGTCGGGTTTTGAGACCCAGTACTTC,CASSPSGFETQYF
NA,TRBV5-1,many,TRBJ1-6,TGCGCCAGCAGCTTGGATTACAGCCCCCTCCACTTT,CASSLDYSPLHF
TRBD2,TRBV6-1,many,TRBJ2-1,TGTGCCAGCACCAGCGGGGGGCTAGAATCCTACAATGAGCAGTTCTTC,CASTSGGLESYNEQFF
TRBD2,TRBV7-7,many,TRBJ2-2,TGTGCCAGCAGCGAACAAGCGGGGGGGCGGACCGGGGAGCTGTTTTTT,CASSEQAGGRTGELFF